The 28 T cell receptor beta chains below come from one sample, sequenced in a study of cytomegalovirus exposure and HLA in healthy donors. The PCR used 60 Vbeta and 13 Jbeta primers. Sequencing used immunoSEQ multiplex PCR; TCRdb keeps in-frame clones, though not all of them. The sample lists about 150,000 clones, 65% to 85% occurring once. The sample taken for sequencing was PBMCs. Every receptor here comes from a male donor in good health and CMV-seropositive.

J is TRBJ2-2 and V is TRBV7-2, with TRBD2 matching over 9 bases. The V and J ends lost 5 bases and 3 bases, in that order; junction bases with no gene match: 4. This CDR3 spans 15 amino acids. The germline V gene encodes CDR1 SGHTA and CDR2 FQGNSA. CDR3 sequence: CASSKERGDTGELFF. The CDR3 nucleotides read TGTGCCAGCAGCAAAGAGCGGGGGGACACCGGGGAGCTGTTTTTT. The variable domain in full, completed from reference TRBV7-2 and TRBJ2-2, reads GAGVSQSPSNKVTEKGKDVELRCDPISGHTALYWYRQSLGQGLEFLIYFQGNSAPDKSGLPSDRFSAERTGGSVSTLTIQRTQQEDSAVYLCASSKERGDTGELFFGEGSRLTVL.

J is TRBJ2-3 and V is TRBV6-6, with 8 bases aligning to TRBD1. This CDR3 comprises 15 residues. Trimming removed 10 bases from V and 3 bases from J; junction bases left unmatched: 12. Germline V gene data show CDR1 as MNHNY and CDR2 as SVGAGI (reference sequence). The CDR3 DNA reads TGTGCCACGACAACTGACAGGGGCTGGACAGATACGCAGTATTTT. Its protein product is CATTTDRGWTDTQYF.

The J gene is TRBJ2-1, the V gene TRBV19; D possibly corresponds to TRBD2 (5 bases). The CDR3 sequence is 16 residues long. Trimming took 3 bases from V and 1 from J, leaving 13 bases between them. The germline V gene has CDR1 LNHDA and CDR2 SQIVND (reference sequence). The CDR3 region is CASSIEKRGSYNEQFF. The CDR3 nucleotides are TGTGCCAGTAGTATCGAAAAAAGAGGGTCCTACAATGAGCAGTTCTTC.

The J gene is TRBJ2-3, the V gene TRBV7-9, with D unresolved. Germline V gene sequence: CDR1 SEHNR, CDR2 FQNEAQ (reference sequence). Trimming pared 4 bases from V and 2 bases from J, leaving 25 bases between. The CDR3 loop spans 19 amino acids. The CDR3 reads CASSSTVTVGLSFTDTQYF. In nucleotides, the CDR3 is TGTGCCAGCAGCTCCACAGTCACAGTAGGATTGAGCTTCACAGATACGCAGTATTTT.

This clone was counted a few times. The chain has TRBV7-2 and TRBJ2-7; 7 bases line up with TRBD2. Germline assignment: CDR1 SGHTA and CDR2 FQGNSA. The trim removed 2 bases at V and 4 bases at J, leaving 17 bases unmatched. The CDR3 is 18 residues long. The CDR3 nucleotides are TGTGCCAGCAGCTTAAATCGGGCCGGTGGGGCGGGACTATACGAGCAGTACTTC. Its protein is CASSLNRAGGAGLYEQYF.

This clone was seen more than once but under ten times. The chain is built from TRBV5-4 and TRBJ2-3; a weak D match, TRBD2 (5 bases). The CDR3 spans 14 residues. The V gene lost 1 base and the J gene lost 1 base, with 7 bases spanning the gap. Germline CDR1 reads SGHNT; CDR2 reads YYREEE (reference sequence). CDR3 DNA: TGTGCCAGCAGCTTGTGGGGAGGCACAGATACGCAGTATTTT. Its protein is CASSLWGGTDTQYF.

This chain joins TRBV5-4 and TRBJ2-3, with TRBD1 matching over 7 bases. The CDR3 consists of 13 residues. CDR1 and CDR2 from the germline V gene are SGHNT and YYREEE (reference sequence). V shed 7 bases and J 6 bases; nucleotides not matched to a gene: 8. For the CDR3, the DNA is TGTGCCAGCCGCACAGGGGTGGCTGATACGCAGTATTTT. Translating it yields CASRTGVADTQYF.

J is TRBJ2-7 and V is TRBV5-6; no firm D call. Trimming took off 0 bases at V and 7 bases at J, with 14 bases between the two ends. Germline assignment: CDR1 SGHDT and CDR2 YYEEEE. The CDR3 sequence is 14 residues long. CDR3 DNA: TGTGCCAGCAGCTTGGCTCTCACCGGTGGTGAGCAGTACTTC. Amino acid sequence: CASSLALTGGEQYF.

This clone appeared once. The DNA for the CDR3 is TGTGCCAGCAGACCCACAGGGCCCGGGGAGCTGTTTTTT. Protein product: CASRPTGPGELFF. The rearrangement links TRBV11-2 to TRBJ2-2; D is possibly TRBD1 (6 bases). This CDR3 is built from 13 residues. Germline CDR1 reads SGHAT; CDR2 reads FQNNGV. V lost 6 bases, J lost 6 bases, and 11 bases lay in between.

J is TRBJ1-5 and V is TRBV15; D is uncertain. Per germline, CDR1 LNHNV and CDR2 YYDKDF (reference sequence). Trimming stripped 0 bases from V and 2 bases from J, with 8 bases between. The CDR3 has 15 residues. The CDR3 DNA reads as TGTGCCACCAGCAGAGATCCCGGAGGCAATCAGCCCCAGCATTTT. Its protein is CATSRDPGGNQPQHF.

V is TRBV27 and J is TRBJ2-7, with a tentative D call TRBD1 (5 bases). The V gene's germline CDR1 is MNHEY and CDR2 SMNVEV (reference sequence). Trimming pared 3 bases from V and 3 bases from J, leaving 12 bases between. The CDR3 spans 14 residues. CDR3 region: CASSFSRGFYEQYF. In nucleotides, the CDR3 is TGTGCCAGCAGTTTTTCTAGGGGTTTCTACGAGCAGTACTTC.

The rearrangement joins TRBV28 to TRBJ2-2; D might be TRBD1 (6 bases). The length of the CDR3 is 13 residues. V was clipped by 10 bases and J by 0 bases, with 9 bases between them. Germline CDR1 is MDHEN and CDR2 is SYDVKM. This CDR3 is CATGTPNTGELFF. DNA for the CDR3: TGTGCCACCGGGACACCGAACACCGGGGAGCTGTTTTTT.

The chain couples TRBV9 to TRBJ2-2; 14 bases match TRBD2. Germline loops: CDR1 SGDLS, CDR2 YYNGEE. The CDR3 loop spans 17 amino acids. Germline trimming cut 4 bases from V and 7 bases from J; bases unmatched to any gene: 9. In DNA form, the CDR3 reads TGTGCCAGCAGCCCCCGGGGGACTAGCGGGAGCTTCGGGGAGCTGTTTTTT. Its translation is CASSPRGTSGSFGELFF.

CDR3 residues: CASRETGLANYGYTF. The DNA of the CDR3 is TGTGCCAGCAGAGAAACAGGGCTAGCTAACTATGGCTACACCTTC. The chain joins TRBV6-5 to TRBJ1-2, with D possibly being TRBD1 (6 bases). Germline-derived CDR1 and CDR2 are MNHEY and SVGAGI. V dropped 6 bases and J dropped 0 bases, with 14 bases sitting between them. The CDR3 runs to 15 residues.

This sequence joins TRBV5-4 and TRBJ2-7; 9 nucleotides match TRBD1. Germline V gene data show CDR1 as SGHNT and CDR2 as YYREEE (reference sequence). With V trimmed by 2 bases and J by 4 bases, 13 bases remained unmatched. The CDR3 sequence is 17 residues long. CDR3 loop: CASSFTPEDRGNYEQYF. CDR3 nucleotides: TGTGCCAGCAGCTTCACCCCAGAGGACAGGGGTAATTACGAGCAGTACTTC.

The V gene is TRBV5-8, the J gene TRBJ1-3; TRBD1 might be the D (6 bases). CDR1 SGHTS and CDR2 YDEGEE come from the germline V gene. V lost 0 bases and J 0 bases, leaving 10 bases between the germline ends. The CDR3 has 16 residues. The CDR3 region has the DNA TGTGCCAGCAGCTTGGACAGGGATAACTCTGGAAACACCATATATTTT. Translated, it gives CASSLDRDNSGNTIYF.

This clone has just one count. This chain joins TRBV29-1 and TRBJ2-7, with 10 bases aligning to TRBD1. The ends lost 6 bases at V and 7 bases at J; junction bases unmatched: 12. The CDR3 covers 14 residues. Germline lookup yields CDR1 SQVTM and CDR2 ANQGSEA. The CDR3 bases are TGCAGCGTCGCTCCGGGACAGGGGATGGTAGAGCAGTACTTC. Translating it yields CSVAPGQGMVEQYF.

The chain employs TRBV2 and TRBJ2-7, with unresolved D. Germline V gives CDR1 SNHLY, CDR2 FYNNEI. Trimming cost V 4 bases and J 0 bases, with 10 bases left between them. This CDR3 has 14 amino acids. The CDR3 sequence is CASSGVSLSYEQYF. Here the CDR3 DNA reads TGTGCCAGCAGTGGAGTATCACTCTCCTACGAGCAGTACTTC. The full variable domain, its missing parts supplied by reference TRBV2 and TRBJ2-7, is EPEVTQTPSHQVTQMGQEVILRCVPISNHLYFYWYRQILGQKVEFLVSFYNNEISEKSEIFDDQFSVERPDGSNFTLKIRSTKLEDSAMYFCASSGVSLSYEQYFGPGTRLTVT.

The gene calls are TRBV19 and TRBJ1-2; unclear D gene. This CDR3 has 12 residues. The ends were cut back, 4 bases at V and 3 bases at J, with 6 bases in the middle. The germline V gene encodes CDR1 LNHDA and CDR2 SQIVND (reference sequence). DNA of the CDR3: TGTGCCAGTAGTACCCGGGACTATGGCTACACCTTC. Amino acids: CASSTRDYGYTF.

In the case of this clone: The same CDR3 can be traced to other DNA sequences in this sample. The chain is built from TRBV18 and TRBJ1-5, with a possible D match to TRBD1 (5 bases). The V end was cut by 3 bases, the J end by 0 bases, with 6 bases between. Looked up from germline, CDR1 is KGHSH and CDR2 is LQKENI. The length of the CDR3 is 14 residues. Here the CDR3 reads CASSPDSSNQPQHF. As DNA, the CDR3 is TGTGCCAGCTCACCCGACAGTAGCAATCAGCCCCAGCATTTT.

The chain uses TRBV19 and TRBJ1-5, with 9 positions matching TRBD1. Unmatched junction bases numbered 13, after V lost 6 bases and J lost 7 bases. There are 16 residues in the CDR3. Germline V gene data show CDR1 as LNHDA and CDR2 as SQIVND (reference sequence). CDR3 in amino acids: CASSPPLTGGRQPQHF. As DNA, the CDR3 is TGTGCCAGTAGCCCCCCACTCACAGGGGGCAGGCAGCCCCAGCATTTT.

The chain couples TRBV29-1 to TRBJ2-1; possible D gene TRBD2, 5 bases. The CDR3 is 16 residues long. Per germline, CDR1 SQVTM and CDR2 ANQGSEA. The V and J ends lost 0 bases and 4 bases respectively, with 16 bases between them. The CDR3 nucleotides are TGCAGCGTTGAAGACGACGAGCGGACGGCATACAATGAGCAGTTCTTC. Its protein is CSVEDDERTAYNEQFF.

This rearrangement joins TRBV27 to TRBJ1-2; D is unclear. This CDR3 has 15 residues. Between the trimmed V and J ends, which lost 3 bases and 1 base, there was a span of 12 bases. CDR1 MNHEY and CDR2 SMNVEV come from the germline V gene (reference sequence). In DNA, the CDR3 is TGTGCCAGCAGTTTTGCGGCCCTAAGTAACTATGGCTACACCTTC. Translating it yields CASSFAALSNYGYTF.

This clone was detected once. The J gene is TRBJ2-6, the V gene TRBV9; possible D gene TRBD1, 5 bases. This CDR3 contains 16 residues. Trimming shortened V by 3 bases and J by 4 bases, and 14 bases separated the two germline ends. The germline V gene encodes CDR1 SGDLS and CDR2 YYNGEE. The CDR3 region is CASSESRKGGANVLTF. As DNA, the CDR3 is TGTGCCAGCAGCGAGTCCCGGAAGGGGGGGGCCAACGTCCTGACTTTC.

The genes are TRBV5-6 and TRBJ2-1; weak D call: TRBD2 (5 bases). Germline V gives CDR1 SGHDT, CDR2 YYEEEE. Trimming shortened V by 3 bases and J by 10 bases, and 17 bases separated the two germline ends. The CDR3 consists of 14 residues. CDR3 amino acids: CASSYTSGRREQFF. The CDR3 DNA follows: TGTGCCAGCAGCTACACATCAGGTAGGAGGGAGCAGTTCTTC.

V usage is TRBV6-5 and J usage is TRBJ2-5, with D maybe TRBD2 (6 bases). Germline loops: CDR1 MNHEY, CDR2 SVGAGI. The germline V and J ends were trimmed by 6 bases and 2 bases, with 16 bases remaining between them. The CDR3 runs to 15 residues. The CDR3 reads CASRNAGTPQETQYF. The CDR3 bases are TGTGCCAGCAGGAACGCCGGGACTCCACAAGAGACCCAGTACTTC.

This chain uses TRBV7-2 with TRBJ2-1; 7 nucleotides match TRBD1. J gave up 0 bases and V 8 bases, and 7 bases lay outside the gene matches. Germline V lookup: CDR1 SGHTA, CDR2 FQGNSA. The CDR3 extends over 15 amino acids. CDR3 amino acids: CASVGTASSYNEQFF. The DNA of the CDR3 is TGTGCCAGCGTTGGGACAGCGAGCTCCTACAATGAGCAGTTCTTC.

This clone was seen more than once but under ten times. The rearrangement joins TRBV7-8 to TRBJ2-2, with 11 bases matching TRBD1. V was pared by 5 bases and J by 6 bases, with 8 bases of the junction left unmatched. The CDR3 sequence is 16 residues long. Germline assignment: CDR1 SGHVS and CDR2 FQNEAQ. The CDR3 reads CASSKDRGPRAGELFF. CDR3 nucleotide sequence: TGTGCCAGCAGCAAGGACAGGGGGCCGAGGGCCGGGGAGCTGTTTTTT.